What follows are 13 T cell receptor beta chains derived from one specimen sequenced in a study of early T cells in non-severe SARS-CoV-2 infection. TCRdb called the 5' RACE reads again in MiXCR, with one record for every CDR3 protein. This table holds some 23,000 distinct CDR3 sequences, roughly 5% found once. Source material: whole blood. The receptors were sampled from an adult who was a healthcare worker with PCR-confirmed SARS-CoV-2 infection or an uninfected control (not recorded which).

This clonotype was counted at least ten times. The chain combines TRBV30 with TRBJ1-5; D gene ambiguous. V was shortened by 3 bases and J by 0 bases, with 9 bases between the two germline ends. This CDR3 comprises 14 residues. CDR1 GTSNPN and CDR2 SVGIG come from the germline V gene (reference sequence). The CDR3 coding sequence is TGTGCCTGGAGGGAGCAAGGTAGCAATCAGCCCCAGCATTTT. It is translated as CAWREQGSNQPQHF.

This clonotype was picked up a small number of times. The rearrangement links TRBV7-2 to TRBJ1-1; D is unresolved. The germline V gene encodes CDR1 SGHTA and CDR2 FQGNSA. The CDR3 has 12 residues. Trimming cost V 3 bases and J 0 bases, with 2 bases left between them. The CDR3 nucleotides are TGTGCCAGCAGCTTCCTGAACACTGAAGCTTTCTTT. Its translation: CASSFLNTEAFF.

In this sample, this clonotype turned up many times. The chain combines TRBV5-4 with TRBJ2-7, with 9 bases that match TRBD2. After removal of 0 bases from V and 2 bases from J, the junction contained 3 bases not matched to a gene. Germline V gene lookup returns CDR1 SGHNT and CDR2 YYREEE (reference sequence). The CDR3 sequence is 15 residues long. CDR3 amino acids: CASSLGLAGTYEQYF. As DNA, the CDR3 is TGTGCCAGCAGCTTGGGGCTAGCGGGGACCTACGAGCAGTACTTC.

This chain joins TRBV6-5 and TRBJ1-1; TRBD1 matches 7 bases. The V segment lost 0 bases and the J segment 0 bases; nucleotides outside the gene matches: 4. Germline V gives CDR1 MNHEY, CDR2 SVGAGI. This CDR3 comprises 16 residues. DNA of the CDR3: TGTGCCAGCAGTTACTCCGGGACAGTCATGAACACTGAAGCTTTCTTT. This codes for CASSYSGTVMNTEAFF.

The chain carries TRBV20-1 and TRBJ2-1; the D gene is possibly TRBD2 (6 bases). The V and J ends lost 2 bases and 2 bases respectively, with 10 bases between them. CDR3 size: 14 residues. Germline V gene sequence: CDR1 DFQATT, CDR2 SNEGSKA (reference sequence). CDR3 protein: CSARTAGPYNEQFF. CDR3 in DNA: TGCAGTGCTAGAACCGCGGGGCCCTACAATGAGCAGTTCTTC.

In nucleotides, the CDR3 is TGTGCCAGCAGCCAAGATCTGGTCTCCTACGAGCAGTACTTC. Its translation is CASSQDLVSYEQYF. The rearrangement links TRBV14 to TRBJ2-7, with D unclear. Germline lookup yields CDR1 SGHDN and CDR2 FVKESK. CDR3 length equals 14 residues. Trimming pared 0 bases from V and 0 bases from J, leaving 6 bases between.

J is TRBJ2-3 and V is TRBV5-1; D tentatively reads TRBD1 or TRBD2 (6 bases each). From germline, CDR1 is SGHRS and CDR2 YFSETQ. The CDR3 spans 16 residues. V was shortened by 7 bases and J by 3 bases, with 21 bases between the two germline ends. CDR3 sequence reads: CASGNTGRTTTDTQYF. CDR3 sequence (DNA): TGCGCCAGCGGAAATACAGGGAGGACAACGACAGATACGCAGTATTTT.

In its sample, this clonotype was seen many times. This chain connects TRBV29-1 to TRBJ2-7; 7 bases agree with TRBD1. The CDR3 has 13 amino acids. The germline gives CDR1 SQVTM, CDR2 ANQGSEA. Germline trimming cut 0 bases from V and 9 bases from J; bases unmatched to any gene: 8. For the CDR3, the DNA is TGCAGCGTTGAAGAGGAGACAGGGAGTGGGCAGTACTTC. This encodes CSVEEETGSGQYF.

This clonotype was seen ten or more times. The chain employs TRBV7-9 and TRBJ2-7; 7 bases are shared with TRBD1. J was trimmed by 5 bases and V by 4 bases; bases with no gene match: 8. Per the germline V gene, CDR1 is SEHNR and CDR2 is FQNEAQ (reference sequence). The CDR3 is 14 residues long. In DNA, the CDR3 is TGTGCCAGCAGCTCGACAGGGTGGGCTGACGAGCAGTACTTC. Protein: CASSSTGWADEQYF.

At least ten counts were recorded for this clonotype. The chain links TRBV5-1 to TRBJ2-5, with no clear D. The germline V gene has CDR1 SGHRS and CDR2 YFSETQ. The CDR3 runs 14 residues. V lost 0 bases and J 4 bases, leaving 10 bases between the germline ends. CDR3 in DNA: TGCGCCAGCAGCTTGGGGGCCGTCCCAGAGACCCAGTACTTC. Its protein product is CASSLGAVPETQYF.

This clonotype was recorded many times. The chain has TRBV12-3 or TRBV12-4 and TRBJ1-4; a possible D gene is TRBD1 (5 bases). V lost 0 bases to trimming and J lost 0 bases, with 11 bases between them. The CDR3 has 17 residues. CDR3 nucleotides: TGTGCCAGCAGTTTAGCGCTGAGGGGTTCAACTAATGAAAAACTGTTTTTT. Protein sequence: CASSLALRGSTNEKLFF.

The chain combines TRBV6-1 with TRBJ1-1; D remains ambiguous. The germline CDR1 and CDR2 sequences are MNHNS and SASEGT. Trimming took off 10 bases at V and 0 bases at J, with 15 bases between the two ends. The CDR3 covers 14 residues. CDR3 amino acids: CATRARDVNTEAFF. The CDR3 nucleotides read TGTGCCACCCGGGCCAGAGATGTGAACACTGAAGCTTTCTTT.

This clonotype was observed at least ten times. CDR3 nucleotides: TGTGCCAGCAATCCCCTCGGACAGGATGGCTACACCTTC. This sequence encodes CASNPLGQDGYTF. The chain couples TRBV6-1 to TRBJ1-2, with 7 bases identical to TRBD1. CDR3 length equals 13 residues. CDR1 and CDR2 (germline): MNHNS, SASEGT. The J segment lost 6 bases and the V segment lost 7 bases, leaving 8 bases of the junction unmatched.